This TCR beta chain emerged from a study of T cell repertoires in cytomegalovirus infection. Each CDR3 protein gets one entry after TCRdb re-called the reads with MiXCR. The sample lists approximately 300,000 distinct CDR3 sequences, 20% to 25% seen once, with 13% in the top ten. This clonotype was recorded a few times. Its antigen is unknown. The source is a human donor in good health (CMV status not recorded). Some clones in this sample may be carry-over from other donors' samples. The sample here was cultured PBMCs, taken from culture after CMV antigen stimulation.

The DNA of the CDR3 is TGTGCCAGCAGTTGGGGCTTATACGAGCAGTTCTTC. It is translated as CASSWGLYEQFF. The J gene is TRBJ2-1, the V gene TRBV6-2 or TRBV6-3; tentative D call: TRBD1 (5 bases). Germline assignment: CDR1 MNHEY and CDR2 SVGEGT. V dropped 4 bases and J dropped 10 bases, with 11 bases sitting between them. This CDR3 has 12 amino acids.